These 27 T cell receptor beta chains came from one sample sequenced in a study of blood T cell repertoires in COVID-19. Some clones are missing from TCRdb's copy, which holds only in-frame ones; the method was immunoSEQ multiplex PCR. This table holds about 58,000 clones, about 91% found once. Sequenced: peripheral blood. All receptors derive from a woman aged 60-75 years with active COVID-19.

The V call is TRBV6-5, the J call TRBJ1-1; 7 nucleotides agree with TRBD1. The CDR3 runs 14 residues. V trimming: 7 bases; J trimming: 0 bases; junction bases outside the gene matches: 5. Germline V lookup: CDR1 MNHEY, CDR2 SVGAGI. CDR3 coding DNA: TGTGCCAGCACAGCGGACAGGTTGAACACTGAAGCTTTCTTT. This codes for CASTADRLNTEAFF.

The V and J genes are TRBV6-5 and TRBJ1-2; D ambiguous. Looked up from germline, CDR1 is MNHEY and CDR2 is SVGAGI. V was cut by 6 bases and J by 0 bases, with 11 bases left in between. The CDR3 totals 14 residues. Here the CDR3 reads CASSPERANYGYTF. CDR3 bases: TGTGCCAGCAGCCCCGAGCGGGCTAACTATGGCTACACCTTC.

CDR3 in amino acids: CARSLGLAGAYEQYF. DNA for the CDR3: TGTGCCAGAAGCTTGGGACTAGCGGGGGCCTACGAGCAGTACTTC. The chain recombines TRBV5-3 with TRBJ2-7; 12 positions match TRBD2. TRBV5-3 is reported as an ORF; its role is uncertain. V gave up 0 bases and J gave up 2 bases; unmatched junction bases: 0. The CDR3 contains 15 residues.

The chain employs TRBV5-1 and TRBJ1-2; TRBD1 is a possible D gene (5 bases). From germline, CDR1 is SGHRS and CDR2 YFSETQ. This CDR3 has 12 residues. V lost 3 bases and J 7 bases, leaving 10 bases between the germline ends. CDR3 sequence reads: CASSSGLFGYTF. DNA of the CDR3: TGCGCCAGCAGCTCGGGACTCTTTGGCTACACCTTC.

There are a few counts of this clone. The CDR3 loop is CASAIRSGERAPLHF. The CDR3 DNA reads TGTGCCAGTGCGATACGCTCCGGGGAAAGGGCACCCCTCCACTTT. The chain carries TRBV19 and TRBJ1-6; D not certain. CDR1 is LNHDA, CDR2 SQIVND, per germline (reference sequence). The CDR3 loop spans 15 amino acids. The V gene lost 8 bases and the J gene lost 11 bases, with 22 bases spanning the gap.

This clone has only a few counts. Other DNA sequences within the sample encode an identical CDR3. The genes are TRBV5-4 and TRBJ1-2; D possibly corresponds to TRBD1 (6 bases). The CDR3 loop spans 13 amino acids. From germline, CDR1 is SGHNT and CDR2 YYREEE (reference sequence). V lost 4 bases and J 4 bases, leaving 11 bases between the germline ends. The CDR3 here is CASSPDRGYGYTF. The DNA of the CDR3 is TGTGCCAGCAGCCCGGACAGAGGCTATGGCTACACCTTC.

The V call is TRBV19, the J call TRBJ2-1; possible D gene TRBD1, 6 bases. Trimming pared 1 base from V and 1 base from J, leaving 8 bases between. The CDR3 sequence is 15 residues long. Germline CDR1 LNHDA, CDR2 SQIVND (reference sequence). The CDR3 region is CASSIAGVSYNEQFF. Here the CDR3 DNA reads TGTGCCAGTAGTATAGCAGGGGTGTCCTACAATGAGCAGTTCTTC.

J is TRBJ2-5 and V is TRBV7-7, with 7 bases identical to TRBD1. This CDR3 spans 13 amino acids. Germline CDR1 is SSHAT and CDR2 is FNYEAQ (reference sequence). V lost 5 bases to trimming and J lost 5 bases; unmatched junction nucleotides: 5. The CDR3 DNA is TGTGCCAGCAGCAAGACAGGGTTGGAGACCCAGTACTTC. It is translated as CASSKTGLETQYF.

The rearrangement joins TRBV6-5 to TRBJ2-1, with a tentative D call TRBD2 (5 bases). There are 15 residues in the CDR3. V shed 7 bases and J shed 0 bases, with 13 bases lying between them. The germline CDR1 and CDR2 sequences are MNHEY and SVGAGI. CDR3 amino acids: CASKIGKSSYNEQFF. CDR3 bases: TGTGCCAGCAAAATCGGGAAAAGCTCCTACAATGAGCAGTTCTTC.

This chain uses TRBV7-2 with TRBJ2-1; D possibly corresponds to TRBD2 (7 bases). Germline CDR1 and CDR2: SGHTA and FQGNSA. Trimming took 0 bases from V and 8 from J, leaving 14 bases between them. There are 15 residues in the CDR3. The CDR3 sequence is CASSLAGGAWHEQFF. For the CDR3, the DNA is TGTGCCAGCAGCTTAGCGGGGGGGGCGTGGCATGAGCAGTTCTTC.

This clone was counted between two and nine times. In the same sample, other DNA sequences code for this CDR3. The J gene is TRBJ2-1, the V gene TRBV6-2 or TRBV6-3; D possibly corresponds to TRBD2 (5 bases). The V end was cut by 4 bases, the J end by 5 bases, with 6 bases between. The CDR3 runs 12 residues. CDR1 is MNHEY, CDR2 SVGEGT, per germline. Written as DNA, the CDR3 is TGTGCCAGCAGTTTCGGGGACAATGAGCAGTTCTTC. It encodes CASSFGDNEQFF.

The genes are TRBV5-1 and TRBJ1-4; the D gene is possibly TRBD1 (5 bases). CDR1 is SGHRS, CDR2 YFSETQ, per germline. The V end was cut by 0 bases, the J end by 2 bases, with 8 bases between. This CDR3 region has 15 residues. This CDR3 reads CASSLVGGTNEKLFF. The CDR3 DNA is TGCGCCAGCAGCTTGGTGGGGGGTACTAATGAAAAACTGTTTTTT.

This clone is a singleton in its sample. The rearrangement joins TRBV6-6 to TRBJ1-2; 7 bases agree with TRBD1. Germline V lookup: CDR1 MNHNY, CDR2 SVGAGI (reference sequence). With 0 bases clipped from V and 8 bases from J, the junction kept 3 bases outside the gene matches. The CDR3 consists of 13 residues. CDR3: CASSYSSGGGYTF. The CDR3 DNA sequence: TGTGCCAGCAGTTACTCGTCAGGGGGGGGCTACACCTTC.

This chain connects TRBV6-1 to TRBJ1-6, with 7 bases identical to TRBD1. J was trimmed by 11 bases and V by 3 bases; bases with no gene match: 10. Per germline, CDR1 MNHNS and CDR2 SASEGT. This CDR3 is built from 15 residues. CDR3 sequence reads: CASSDLDRRRAPLHF. In DNA form, the CDR3 reads TGTGCCAGCAGTGATTTGGACAGGCGGCGAGCACCCCTCCACTTT.

This CDR3 reads CATSDRTGRIRPYNSPLHF. The CDR3 nucleotides are TGTGCCACCAGTGATCGGACAGGGAGGATAAGGCCCTATAATTCACCCCTCCACTTT. The chain has TRBV24-1 and TRBJ1-6; 8 bases match TRBD1. CDR1 KGHDR and CDR2 SFDVKD come from the germline V gene. V was clipped by 3 bases and J by 2 bases; unmatched bases: 11. The CDR3 is 19 residues long.

J is TRBJ1-1 and V is TRBV19; 9 bases align to TRBD1. The germline V gene encodes CDR1 LNHDA and CDR2 SQIVND (reference sequence). Trimming took 3 bases from V and 5 from J; bases not matched to a gene: 7. This CDR3 is 15 amino acids long. The CDR3 sequence: CASSMLGTGRTEAFF. Here the CDR3 DNA reads TGTGCCAGTAGTATGTTGGGGACAGGGAGGACTGAAGCTTTCTTT.

This clone was observed once. The V call is TRBV6-5, the J call TRBJ1-4; D gene ambiguous. V lost 4 bases to trimming and J lost 5 bases, with 11 bases between them. The germline V gene encodes CDR1 MNHEY and CDR2 SVGAGI. The CDR3 sequence is 14 residues long. CDR3 nucleotide sequence: TGTGCCAGCAGTTCCCGGGTTGCCAATGAAAAACTGTTTTTT. Protein sequence: CASSSRVANEKLFF.

The chain links TRBV5-4 to TRBJ1-6; 7 bases are shared with TRBD1. CDR3 length: 13 residues. In germline, CDR1 is SGHNT, CDR2 YYREEE (reference sequence). After removal of 5 bases from V and 10 bases from J, the junction contained 6 bases not matched to a gene. The DNA of the CDR3 is TGTGCCAGCAGTTCCACAGGGGCCTCACCCCTCCACTTT. This encodes CASSSTGASPLHF.

This clone was seen only once. This chain links TRBV12-3 or TRBV12-4 with TRBJ2-2, with TRBD1 as a possible D gene (5 bases). This CDR3 contains 13 residues. Trimming left V 7 bases short and J 4 bases short, with 10 bases between. The CDR3 DNA reads TGTGCCAGCACTTGGGGCCTCACCGGGGAGCTGTTTTTT. Translating gives CASTWGLTGELFF.

The chain recombines TRBV6-4 with TRBJ2-1; a weak D match, TRBD2 (6 bases). The V gene lost 10 bases and the J gene lost 9 bases, with 19 bases spanning the gap. Germline CDR1 MRHNA, CDR2 SNTAGT. The CDR3 extends over 13 amino acids. CDR3 sequence (DNA): TGTGCCACGGGGGACGGGGGTATGAGTGAGCAGTTCTTC. Translating it yields CATGDGGMSEQFF.

This chain joins TRBV24-1 and TRBJ2-5; D is uncertain. This CDR3 comprises 13 residues. V was shortened by 3 bases and J by 1 base, with 5 bases between the two germline ends. CDR1 is KGHDR and CDR2 is SFDVKD in the germline V gene. As DNA, the CDR3 is TGTGCCACCAGTGATCCCATCCAAGAGACCCAGTACTTC. Its protein is CATSDPIQETQYF.

The chain is built from TRBV4-2 and TRBJ2-5, with 7 bases matching TRBD2. The CDR3 length is 11 residues. V trimming: 3 bases; J trimming: 9 bases; junction bases outside the gene matches: 1. Germline V CDR1 and CDR2: LGHNA, YNFKEQ. The DNA for the CDR3 is TGTGCCAGCAGCCAGGGGGGGGCCCAGTACTTC. This encodes CASSQGGAQYF.

V and J are TRBV6-5 and TRBJ1-6, with D perhaps TRBD1 (5 bases). V lost 7 bases, J lost 7 bases, and 11 bases lay in between. This CDR3 is 13 amino acids long. Germline V gene lookup returns CDR1 MNHEY and CDR2 SVGAGI. The CDR3 region is CASKPTVNSPLHF. CDR3 DNA sequence: TGTGCCAGCAAACCGACAGTAAATTCACCCCTCCACTTT.

The gene calls are TRBV10-2 and TRBJ2-1; 8 bases align to TRBD2. Germline trimming cut 7 bases from V and 7 bases from J; bases unmatched to any gene: 6. In germline, CDR1 is WSHSY, CDR2 SAAADI. This CDR3 has 13 amino acids. The CDR3 DNA reads as TGCGCCAGCAATCCCCGGGGGGGTAATGAGCAGTTCTTC. Amino acids: CASNPRGGNEQFF.

The chain couples TRBV19 to TRBJ1-2; tentative D call: TRBD1 (5 bases). Trimming took off 7 bases at V and 4 bases at J, with 16 bases between the two ends. The CDR3 is made up of 14 amino acids. Germline CDR1 reads LNHDA; CDR2 reads SQIVND (reference sequence). The CDR3 bases are TGTGCCAGTACCCTCGGGGGTCAGATCTATGGCTACACCTTC. Protein: CASTLGGQIYGYTF.

This chain uses TRBV19 with TRBJ1-5, with D tentatively TRBD1 (5 bases). Trimming stripped 6 bases from V and 6 bases from J, with 18 bases between. In germline, CDR1 is LNHDA, CDR2 SQIVND (reference sequence). CDR3 length: 15 residues. CDR3 in amino acids: CASSLQTQGGQPQHF. In nucleotides, the CDR3 is TGTGCCAGTAGCCTCCAGACGCAGGGCGGTCAGCCCCAGCATTTT.

The chain is built from TRBV15 and TRBJ2-3, with 10 bases fitting TRBD2. Germline lookup yields CDR1 LNHNV and CDR2 YYDKDF (reference sequence). This CDR3 spans 16 amino acids. The trim removed 0 bases at V and 3 bases at J, leaving 3 bases unmatched. The CDR3 DNA is TGTGCCACCAGCAGAGATTTACTAGCGGGAACAGATACGCAGTATTTT. Residues: CATSRDLLAGTDTQYF.